These 5 T cell receptor beta chains were sequenced from one sample in a study of OX40 agonist ivuxolimab in advanced cancers. The protocol was immunoSEQ multiplex PCR, while the TCRdb copy is restricted to in-frame clones and leaves out a portion. The profile shows about 97,000 clones, less than 90% of them singletons. The specimen was CD4+ or CD8+ T cells sorted from blood, collected in a trial of the OX40 agonist ivuxolimab. Receptors originate from an adult with an advanced solid tumor such as melanoma, head and neck, liver or kidney cancer.

The chain employs TRBV18 and TRBJ1-4; D perhaps matches TRBD1 (5 bases). Per the germline V gene, CDR1 is KGHSH and CDR2 is LQKENI. The V end lost 8 bases, the J end lost 8 bases, and 15 bases lay between the germline ends. CDR3 length equals 13 residues. The CDR3 sequence is CASERGRGEKLFF. CDR3 in DNA: TGTGCCAGCGAGCGAGGGCGGGGCGAAAAACTGTTTTTT.

This chain uses TRBV5-5 with TRBJ1-3; D is possibly TRBD1 (5 bases). CDR1 is SGHKS, CDR2 YYEKEE, per germline (reference sequence). The CDR3 sequence is 16 residues long. V lost 2 bases and J lost 2, with 14 bases in between. This CDR3 reads CASSFLQGKAGNTIYF. Written as DNA, the CDR3 is TGTGCCAGCAGCTTTCTCCAGGGAAAGGCTGGAAACACCATATATTTT.

This sequence joins TRBV19 and TRBJ2-7; TRBD2 matches 10 bases. The CDR3 covers 16 residues. V lost 2 bases to trimming and J lost 1 base; unmatched junction nucleotides: 5. The germline V gene has CDR1 LNHDA and CDR2 SQIVND (reference sequence). The CDR3 region has the DNA TGTGCCAGTAGTATAAAGAGCGGGAGGGCTTCCTACGAGCAGTACTTC. Protein sequence: CASSIKSGRASYEQYF. Looking up the rest from reference TRBV19 and TRBJ2-7 gives the full variable domain: DGGITQSPKYLFRKEGQNVTLSCEQNLNHDAMYWYRQDPGQGLRLIYYSQIVNDFQKGDIAEGYSVSREKKESFPLTVTSAQKNPTAFYLCASSIKSGRASYEQYFGPGTRLTVT.

The chain links TRBV15 to TRBJ2-1; tentatively, D is TRBD1 or TRBD2 (5 bases each). The V and J ends lost 3 bases and 6 bases respectively, with 9 bases between them. This CDR3 is 13 amino acids long. Germline CDR1 and CDR2: LNHNV and YYDKDF (reference sequence). CDR3 region: CATSSRGINEQFF. As DNA, the CDR3 is TGTGCCACCAGCAGTCGGGGCATCAATGAGCAGTTCTTC.

The gene calls are TRBV9 and TRBJ2-2; a weak D match, TRBD1 (5 bases). The length of the CDR3 is 16 residues. Per the germline V gene, CDR1 is SGDLS and CDR2 is YYNGEE. V lost 0 bases and J lost 5, with 14 bases in between. Here the CDR3 reads CASSVGTGPATGELFF. The CDR3 DNA follows: TGTGCCAGCAGCGTAGGAACAGGCCCGGCGACCGGGGAGCTGTTTTTT.